This is a list of T cell receptor beta chains from one sample in a study of cytomegalovirus exposure and HLA in healthy donors. Clones were read by immunoSEQ multiplex PCR, and TCRdb kept only the in-frame ones, dropping some. Of under 200,000 clones detected, 80% appear once; the ten largest clones hold about 2%. The specimen sequenced was PBMCs. These receptors came from a human donor in good health. The CDR3 runs from the conserved cysteine through the conserved F or W. The D gene is left open where the match is weak.

TRBJ2-5	TRBV4-1	TRBD2	CASSQDGSSGETQYF	TGCGCCAGCAGCCAAGATGGGTCTAGCGGGGAGACCCAGTACTTC
TRBJ2-5	TRBV5-1	TRBD1	CASRAGQGVMAIETQYF	TGCGCCAGCAGGGCGGGACAGGGGGTAATGGCGATAGAGACCCAGTACTTC
TRBJ2-7	TRBV4-3	TRBD1	CASSQGAGGKDEQYF	TGCGCCAGCAGCCAAGGGGCAGGGGGAAAGGACGAGCAGTACTTC
TRBJ1-1	TRBV11-1	.	CASSLVGTGNSEAFF	TGTGCCAGCAGCTTAGTGGGCACTGGAAACTCTGAAGCTTTCTTT
TRBJ1-1	TRBV9	.	CASSVDPGFSEAFF	TGTGCCAGCAGCGTAGATCCAGGGTTTTCTGAAGCTTTCTTT
TRBJ1-4	TRBV11-3	.	CASSLGLSPQLNEKLFF	TGTGCCAGCAGCTTAGGTCTGTCACCGCAACTTAATGAAAAACTGTTTTTT
TRBJ2-1	TRBV27	.	CASSLSLSNEQFF	TGTGCCAGCAGTTTATCGTTGAGCAATGAGCAGTTCTTC
TRBJ1-1	TRBV5-8	TRBD1	CASSWDRGAEAFF	TGTGCCAGCAGCTGGGACAGAGGAGCTGAAGCTTTCTTT
TRBJ2-5	TRBV19	TRBD1	CASSIGTGAAQYF	TGTGCCAGTAGTATCGGGACAGGGGCGGCCCAGTACTTC
TRBJ2-1	TRBV10-1	.	CAIPAWAGFLPGSYNEQFF	TGCGCCATCCCTGCGTGGGCAGGTTTCCTTCCAGGCTCCTACAATGAGCAGTTCTTC
TRBJ1-6	TRBV5-5	.	CASSRWTATNSPLHF	TGTGCCAGCAGCAGATGGACAGCTACCAACTCACCCCTCCACTTT
TRBJ1-5	TRBV10-1	TRBD1	CASTKTGRNQPQHF	TGCGCCAGCACCAAGACAGGGCGCAATCAGCCCCAGCATTTT
TRBJ2-3	TRBV7-2	.	CASSLVLASGDTQYF	TGTGCCAGCAGCTTAGTTCTAGCGTCGGGAGATACGCAGTATTTT
TRBJ2-3	TRBV9	TRBD2	CASSGQAGTSGVTDTQYF	TGTGCCAGCAGCGGCCAAGCAGGGACTAGCGGGGTCACAGATACGCAGTATTTT
TRBJ2-1	TRBV4-1	.	CASSQDEAPSYNEQFF	TGCGCCAGCAGCCAAGATGAGGCCCCTTCCTACAATGAGCAGTTCTTC
TRBJ2-3	TRBV7-6	.	CASSLAPHAGSTDTQYF	TGTGCCAGCAGCTTAGCGCCTCATGCGGGCAGCACAGATACGCAGTATTTT
TRBJ1-5	TRBV2	.	CASSEGQGGQPQHF	TGTGCCAGCAGTGAAGGGCAGGGAGGTCAGCCCCAGCATTTT
TRBJ1-6	TRBV5-1	TRBD1	CASSLGQGLDSPLHF	TGCGCCAGCAGCTTAGGACAGGGTTTGGATTCACCCCTCCACTTT
TRBJ2-1	TRBV7-2	TRBD2	CASSLASGGAKSYNEQFF	TGTGCCAGCAGCTTAGCGAGCGGGGGGGCCAAGTCCTACAATGAGCAGTTCTTC
TRBJ2-7	TRBV27	TRBD2	CASSTRAGGGGEQYF	TGTGCCAGCAGTACACGAGCGGGGGGGGGCGGCGAGCAGTACTTC
TRBJ2-1	TRBV5-1	TRBD1	CASSLQRDSYNEQFF	TGCGCCAGCAGCTTACAACGGGACAGTTACAATGAGCAGTTCTTC
TRBJ1-2	TRBV27	.	CASSPIRGGVDGYTF	TGTGCCAGCAGTCCCATCCGGGGGGGGGTCGATGGCTACACCTTC